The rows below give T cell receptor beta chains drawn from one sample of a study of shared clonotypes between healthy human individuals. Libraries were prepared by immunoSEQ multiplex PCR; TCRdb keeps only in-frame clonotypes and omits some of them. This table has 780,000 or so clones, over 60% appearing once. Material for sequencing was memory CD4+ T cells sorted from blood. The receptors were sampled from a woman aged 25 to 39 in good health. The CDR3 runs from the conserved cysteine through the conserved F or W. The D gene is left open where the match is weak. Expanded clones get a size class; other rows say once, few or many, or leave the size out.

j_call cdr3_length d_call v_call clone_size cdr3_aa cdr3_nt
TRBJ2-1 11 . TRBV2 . CASRSYNEQFF TGTGCCAGTAGGAGTTACAATGAGCAGTTCTTC
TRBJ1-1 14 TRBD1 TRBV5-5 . CASSFDRVDSEAFF TGTGCCAGCAGCTTCGACAGGGTAGACTCTGAAGCTTTCTTT
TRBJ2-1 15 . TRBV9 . CASSVDWGSYNEQFF TGTGCCAGCAGCGTAGATTGGGGGTCCTACAATGAGCAGTTCTTC
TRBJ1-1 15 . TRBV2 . CASSPLVTGNTEAFF TGTGCCAGCAGTCCCCTGGTGACAGGGAACACTGAAGCTTTCTTT
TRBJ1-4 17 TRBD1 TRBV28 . CASRTLQGRATNEKLFF TGTGCCAGCAGAACCTTACAGGGGAGAGCAACTAATGAAAAACTGTTTTTT
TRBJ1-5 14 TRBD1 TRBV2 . CASSAGTDNQPQHF TGTGCCAGCAGTGCCGGGACAGATAATCAGCCCCAGCATTTT
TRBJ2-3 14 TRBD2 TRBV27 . CASRSGVGTDTQYF TGTGCCAGCAGAAGCGGGGTAGGCACAGATACGCAGTATTTT
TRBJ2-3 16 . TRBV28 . CATVAGSEGPTDTQYF TGTGCCACCGTAGCAGGATCGGAGGGTCCTACAGATACGCAGTATTTT
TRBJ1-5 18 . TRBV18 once CASSPSINGFESNQPQHF TGTGCCAGCTCACCTTCCATAAACGGATTTGAGAGCAATCAGCCCCAGCATTTT
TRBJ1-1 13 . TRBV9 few CASSVVVRAEAFF TGTGCCAGCAGCGTAGTGGTGCGGGCTGAAGCTTTCTTT
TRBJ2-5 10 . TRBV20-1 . CSAVQETQYF TGCAGTGCTGTACAAGAGACCCAGTACTTC